The T cell receptor beta chain under discussion was sequenced for a study of T cells in Graves' hyperthyroidism and ophthalmopathy. About this clonotype itself: The antigen is undetermined.

Study observations and caveats: Blood shared most expanded thyroid clonotypes above 0.001. Ophthalmopathy cases were set apart from stable hyperthyroidism by a 13 V-J model.

Graves' hyperthyroidism was deemed stable given no ophthalmopathy progression within 18 months. Each diagnosis was grounded in clinical symptoms, serum thyroxine and TRAb, thyroid ultrasound, and orbital computed tomography. CDR1 is SNHLY, CDR2 FYNNEI, per germline. Trimming cost V 4 bases and J 4 bases, with 13 bases left between them. The CDR3 length is 15 residues. RNA transcripts gave rise to amplified TCR beta CDR3 regions. In the first-round RT-PCR of the TCR CDR3, the HTBI primer set was used. TCRdb re-called the multiplex PCR reads through MiXCR, storing one row per CDR3 protein. The sample contains around 440,000 distinct CDR3 sequences, around 14% of which appear only once.

The TCR sequence derives from a woman under 30 with Graves' hyperthyroidism. The chain combines TRBV2 with TRBJ1-4, with D possibly matching TRBD1 (6 bases). Sequencing was performed on blood. CDR3 DNA sequence: TGTGCCAGCAGTGCCTCCGACAGGATTAATGAAAAACTGTTTTTT. Translating gives CASSASDRINEKLFF.